This paragraph reports one T cell receptor (beta chain). The target of this receptor is not known. No per-base quality is available; no much larger clone lies one base away. Preparation of the library involved the immunoSEQ multiplex PCR assay. TCRdb re-hosts the immuneACCESS table, in-frame sequences only. Its copies lack some clones; in the studies checked, an unresolved V gene accounts for under half of them, and the cause for the rest is not known. The sample records 90,000 to 130,000 clones, around 87% of which are singletons. The leading ten clones occupy about 3.7% of the sample. The data were taken from a study of control samples from healthy donors and cancer patients (dated by TCRdb to the early 2020s). The receptor's source is a woman in her sixties with lung cancer. The specimen sequenced was PBMCs.

The CDR3 in this case is CAISDQGSDWYGYTF. At the DNA level, the sequence is TGTGCCATCAGTGATCAGGGGAGCGATTGGTATGGCTACACCTTC. The V and J genes are TRBV10-3 and TRBJ1-2; the D segment could be TRBD1, given 6 matching bases. The V and J ends are trimmed by 3 bases and 5 bases, leaving 16 bases between them. CDR1 ENHRY and CDR2 SYGVKD are derived from the germline V gene. Including cysteine and phenylalanine, the CDR3 has 15 amino acids. The DNA shown is the 45-base CDR3, in frame from base 1.